This T cell receptor beta chain came from a study of blood T cells in healthy people across ages. Peripheral blood was drawn, around 9.5 milliliters per donor. Next came a second PCR, run for roughly 7 to 12 cycles, which used a sample-barcoded 5' primer along with a J-beta primer mix. Template switching added a 12-random-nucleotide identifier to every cDNA molecule. A single record per CDR3 protein comes from TCRdb applying MiXCR to the 5' RACE reads. The table shows around 500,000 distinct CDR3 sequences, with 47% occurring only once. This clonotype was found a few times. With 6 bases clipped from V and 8 bases from J, the junction kept 7 bases outside the gene matches. The CDR3 has 13 residues.

The chain couples TRBV12-3 or TRBV12-4 to TRBJ1-2; 9 bases fit TRBD1. This TCR was sampled from a man at least 80 years old in good health. Source material: blood. CDR3 residues: CASRLGQGYGYTF. Written as DNA, the CDR3 is TGTGCCAGCAGGCTGGGACAGGGCTACGGCTACACCTTC.